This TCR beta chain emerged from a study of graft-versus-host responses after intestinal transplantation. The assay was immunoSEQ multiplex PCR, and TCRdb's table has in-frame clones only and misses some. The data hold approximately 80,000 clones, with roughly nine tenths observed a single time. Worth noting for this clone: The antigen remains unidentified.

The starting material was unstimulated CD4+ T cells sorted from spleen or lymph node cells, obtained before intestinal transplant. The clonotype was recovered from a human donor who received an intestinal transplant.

This CDR3 reads CASSLVPGEAFF. The CDR3 bases are TGTGCCAGCAGCTTAGTACCCGGGGAAGCTTTCTTT. The gene calls are TRBV7-9 and TRBJ1-1, with unresolved D. The CDR3 totals 12 residues. Trimming removed 1 base from V and 8 bases from J, with 8 bases in between. Germline lookup yields CDR1 SEHNR and CDR2 FQNEAQ (reference sequence).